The entry below describes one T cell receptor beta chain. Its antigen is undetermined. CDR1 and CDR2 from the germline V gene are SEHNR and FQNEAQ (reference sequence). CDR3 length: 14 amino acids. J gave up 4 bases and V 4 bases, and 4 bases lay outside the gene matches. The sample belongs to a study of cytomegalovirus exposure and HLA in healthy donors. Study observations and caveats: Among TCR beta chains, those listed as cytomegalovirus-associated numbered around 160.

Primers for the PCR totalled 60 Vbeta and 13 Jbeta. TCRdb's table, derived via immunoSEQ multiplex PCR, lists solely in-frame clones and lacks some. The table shows roughly 110,000 clones, with less than 80% occurring only once. The sequenced sample consisted of PBMCs. This clonotype was obtained from a man in his 60s in good health and CMV-seronegative. The chain is built from TRBV7-9 and TRBJ2-3, with 8 bases fitting TRBD1. CDR3 region: CASSSGQGSDTQYF. DNA for the CDR3: TGTGCCAGCAGCTCAGGACAGGGATCAGATACGCAGTATTTT. Variable domain in full (rest from reference TRBV7-9 and TRBJ2-3): DTGVSQNPRHKITKRGQNVTFRCDPISEHNRLYWYRQTLGQGPEFLTYFQNEAQLEKSRLLSDRFSAERPKGSFSTLEIQRTEQGDSAMYLCASSSGQGSDTQYFGPGTRLTVL.